These T cell receptor beta chains were read from a single sample in a study of cytomegalovirus exposure and HLA in healthy donors. Sequencing used immunoSEQ multiplex PCR; TCRdb keeps in-frame clones, though not all of them. The top ten hold 9% to 10% of the sample, which has around 150,000 clones, roughly 80% seen once. The sample consisted of PBMCs. Receptors were obtained from a young man in good health and CMV-seropositive. CDR3s include the opening cysteine and the closing phenylalanine or tryptophan. A D gene is named only where the DNA matches it firmly. Where a row states a size, it is once, few, many or the class of an expanded clone; other rows omit it.

v_gene	d_gene	j_gene	abundance	CDR3aa	CDR3nt
TRBV6-1	TRBD1	TRBJ2-7	.	CASSTRTGSPTEQYF	TGTGCCAGCAGTACCAGGACAGGGAGCCCCACCGAGCAGTACTTC
TRBV27	TRBD2	TRBJ2-3	few	CASSLLAGGPTDTQYF	TGTGCCAGCAGTTTATTAGCGGGGGGTCCCACAGATACGCAGTATTTT
TRBV19	TRBD1	TRBJ2-7	.	CASRPGQGLGEQYF	TGTGCCAGTCGGCCGGGACAGGGGTTGGGGGAGCAGTACTTC
TRBV9	.	TRBJ2-6	.	CASSVSWSSGANVLTF	TGTGCCAGCAGCGTGAGCTGGAGCTCTGGGGCCAACGTCCTGACTTTC
TRBV2	.	TRBJ1-2	few	CASSEPSERVDYGYTF	TGTGCCAGCAGTGAACCATCGGAGAGGGTTGACTATGGCTACACCTTC
TRBV13	.	TRBJ1-1	.	CASSLGAETEAFF	TGTGCCAGCAGCTTAGGGGCAGAAACTGAAGCTTTCTTT
TRBV29-1	TRBD1	TRBJ2-7	.	CSARQGGSSYEQYF	TGCAGCGCTCGACAGGGGGGAAGCTCCTACGAGCAGTACTTC
TRBV4-2	.	TRBJ2-1	.	CASSQEEGSYNEQFF	TGTGCCAGCAGCCAAGAGGAGGGCTCCTACAATGAGCAGTTCTTC
TRBV28	.	TRBJ2-7	.	CASSPGSGAREQYF	TGTGCCAGCAGCCCCGGGAGCGGAGCGCGGGAGCAGTACTTC
TRBV7-9	.	TRBJ2-2	.	CASSPRQGGAGELFF	TGTGCCAGCAGCCCAAGACAGGGAGGTGCCGGGGAGCTGTTTTTT
TRBV6-4	.	TRBJ2-6	.	CASSDSTSGANVLTF	TGTGCCAGCAGTGACTCCACTTCTGGGGCCAACGTCCTGACTTTC
TRBV28	TRBD1	TRBJ1-2	.	CASSPNPGGGYTF	TGTGCCAGCAGTCCCAACCCAGGGGGAGGCTACACCTTC
TRBV7-9	.	TRBJ2-3	.	CASSYAGGPDTQYF	TGTGCCAGCAGCTATGCCGGGGGTCCCGATACGCAGTATTTT
TRBV30	TRBD1	TRBJ2-7	.	CAWSLGQGFPYEQYF	TGTGCCTGGAGTCTCGGACAGGGGTTCCCCTACGAGCAGTACTTC
TRBV10-1	.	TRBJ2-3	.	CASSEGAAPTDTQYF	TGCGCCAGCAGTGAGGGGGCTGCACCCACAGATACGCAGTATTTT
TRBV25-1	.	TRBJ2-7	.	CASSETGIGYEQYF	TGTGCCAGCAGTGAAACAGGGATCGGCTACGAGCAGTACTTC
TRBV6-5	TRBD1	TRBJ1-2	once	CASTEGSQGGGYTF	TGTGCCAGCACGGAGGGGTCTCAGGGGGGCGGCTACACCTTC
TRBV5-6	.	TRBJ2-7	few	CASSLGTIYEQYF	TGTGCCAGCAGCTTGGGGACTATCTACGAGCAGTACTTC
TRBV28	.	TRBJ1-5	few	CAGASGINQPQHF	TGTGCCGGGGCGTCAGGGATCAATCAGCCCCAGCATTTT
TRBV29-1	TRBD1	TRBJ2-7	.	CSVLGQGVDEQYF	TGCAGCGTCCTTGGACAGGGAGTCGACGAGCAGTACTTC
TRBV2	.	TRBJ1-2	once	CASSQTGNYGYTF	TGTGCCAGCAGCCAGACGGGTAACTATGGCTACACCTTC
TRBV4-1	TRBD1	TRBJ1-2	.	CASSQTQTGYYGYTF	TGCGCCAGCAGCCAAACACAGACAGGGTACTATGGCTACACCTTC
TRBV28	TRBD2	TRBJ2-5	.	CASRAGGPETQYF	TGTGCCAGCAGAGCGGGAGGGCCAGAGACCCAGTACTTC
TRBV30	.	TRBJ1-2	.	CALGGGLRAHGYTF	TGTGCCCTGGGGGGTGGACTCAGGGCTCATGGCTACACCTTC
TRBV13	.	TRBJ2-1	.	CASSLVGGPVNEQFF	TGTGCCAGCAGCTTAGTGGGGGGGCCGGTCAATGAGCAGTTCTTC
TRBV7-3	.	TRBJ2-1	.	CASSLLSGSSYNEQFF	TGTGCCAGCAGCCTACTCTCGGGTAGTTCCTACAATGAGCAGTTCTTC
TRBV2	.	TRBJ2-7	many	CASSDYSSYEQYF	TGTGCCAGCAGTGACTATAGTAGTTACGAGCAGTACTTC
TRBV7-3	.	TRBJ1-2	.	CASSEGYGLGYTF	TGTGCCAGCAGCGAGGGATACGGGCTTGGCTACACCTTC
TRBV6-6	.	TRBJ1-4	few	CASRGGDATNEKLFF	TGTGCCAGCAGAGGGGGTGACGCAACTAATGAAAAACTGTTTTTT
TRBV7-9	TRBD1	TRBJ2-6	.	CASSLPDRASRGANVLTF	TGTGCCAGCAGCCTCCCGGACAGGGCTTCGCGTGGGGCCAACGTCCTGACTTTC
TRBV19	.	TRBJ2-1	.	CASSWRGDNEQFF	TGTGCCAGTTCCTGGAGGGGCGACAATGAGCAGTTCTTC